This T cell receptor (beta chain) is drawn from a study of OX40 agonist ivuxolimab in advanced cancers. Study-level background: Prior anti-PD-1, anti-PD-L1 or anti-CTLA-4 therapy did not bar entry, and approximately 40% had some.

Autoimmune disease history or systemic immunosuppression was exclusionary. Details on this clone: What it recognizes is unknown.

Findings and limits, study-wide: The 0.1-3.0 mg/kg partial responders had among the lowest clonal expansion.

Using immunoSEQ multiplex PCR, the repertoire was profiled, and TCRdb retains in-frame clones only, with some absent. The sample carries over 15,000 clones, approximately 77% recorded once. The material was CD4+ or CD8+ T cells sorted from blood, obtained in a trial of the OX40 agonist ivuxolimab. The source of this sequence is an adult with an advanced solid tumor such as melanoma, head and neck, liver or kidney cancer.

CDR3 loop: CASSLGGGSGEQYF. CDR3 DNA: TGTGCCAGCAGTTTGGGAGGGGGCTCTGGCGAGCAGTACTTC. The V gene is TRBV27, the J gene TRBJ2-7, with D perhaps TRBD1 or TRBD2 (7 bases each). The V and J ends lost 3 bases and 6 bases respectively, with 15 bases between them. Germline V gene data show CDR1 as MNHEY and CDR2 as SMNVEV (reference sequence). This CDR3 is 14 amino acids long.